The 32 T cell receptor beta chains below come from one sample, sequenced in a study of cytomegalovirus exposure and HLA in healthy donors. 13 Jbeta primers and 60 Vbeta primers were used for the PCR. TCRdb keeps only in-frame clones here, not all; method: immunoSEQ multiplex PCR. Here the sample spans 200,000 to 250,000 clones, approximately 80% being singletons. Material for sequencing was PBMCs. The receptor source for this set is a male donor in good health and CMV-seronegative.

J is TRBJ2-1 and V is TRBV28; D unresolved. The CDR3 consists of 11 residues. Germline loops: CDR1 MDHEN, CDR2 SYDVKM. Trimming left V 3 bases short and J 14 bases short, with 11 bases between. CDR3 coding DNA: TGTGCCAGCAGTTTTAAGCCCAACGAGTTCTTC. Protein: CASSFKPNEFF.

Here the CDR3 DNA reads TGTGCCAGCAGCTCAGGACTAGCCCAAGAGACCCAGTACTTC. This translates into CASSSGLAQETQYF. This chain connects TRBV21-1 to TRBJ2-5; the D segment call TRBD2 is taken from the table without a DNA check. TRBV21-1 is an annotated pseudogene. The length of the CDR3 is 14 residues.

V is TRBV28 and J is TRBJ1-2; the match to TRBD1 covers 8 bases. CDR3 length equals 13 residues. Per germline, CDR1 MDHEN and CDR2 SYDVKM. The V gene end was trimmed by 6 bases and the J gene end by 6 bases; junction bases not matched to a gene: 6. CDR3: CASRRTGSNGYTF. The CDR3 DNA follows: TGTGCCAGCAGAAGGACAGGGAGTAATGGCTACACCTTC.

V is TRBV29-1 and J is TRBJ1-2, with 7 nucleotides matching TRBD1. Germline trimming cut 6 bases from V and 6 bases from J; bases unmatched to any gene: 7. The CDR3 is 12 amino acids. Germline CDR1 is SQVTM and CDR2 is ANQGSEA. CDR3 sequence reads: CSVTRDSNGYTF. CDR3 sequence (DNA): TGCAGCGTGACCCGGGACAGTAATGGCTACACCTTC.

The V gene is TRBV5-1, the J gene TRBJ1-5; D unresolved. Germline V gene data show CDR1 as SGHRS and CDR2 as YFSETQ. V lost 4 bases to trimming and J lost 2 bases, with 13 bases between them. This CDR3 has 15 amino acids. The CDR3: CASSPGGVGNQPQHF. The DNA of the CDR3 is TGCGCCAGCAGCCCAGGCGGGGTAGGCAATCAGCCCCAGCATTTT.

The chain links TRBV6-1 to TRBJ2-5, with D uncertain. The CDR3 consists of 12 residues. From germline, CDR1 is MNHNS and CDR2 SASEGT. V was cut by 2 bases and J by 6 bases, with 7 bases left in between. CDR3 nucleotides: TGTGCCAGCAGTGAACAGGCCCAGACCCAGTACTTC. Its protein product is CASSEQAQTQYF.

This clone showed up just a few times. This chain joins TRBV10-3 and TRBJ1-1; a possible D gene is TRBD1 (5 bases). Between the trimmed V and J ends, which lost 8 bases and 0 bases, there was a span of 13 bases. CDR1 is ENHRY and CDR2 is SYGVKD in the germline V gene. CDR3 length: 14 residues. CDR3: CAIVAGIMNTEAFF. Written as DNA, the CDR3 is TGTGCCATCGTTGCAGGGATCATGAACACTGAAGCTTTCTTT.

The rearrangement joins TRBV5-1 to TRBJ2-5; 11 positions match TRBD2. The V gene's germline CDR1 is SGHRS and CDR2 YFSETQ. After removal of 3 bases from V and 4 bases from J, the junction contained 5 bases not matched to a gene. The CDR3 runs to 15 residues. CDR3: CASSSLAGVGETQYF. CDR3 bases: TGCGCCAGCAGCTCACTAGCGGGAGTTGGAGAGACCCAGTACTTC.

The table lists this clone with a few counts. J is TRBJ2-3 and V is TRBV4-1, with 13 nucleotides matching TRBD2. V trimming: 4 bases; J trimming: 5 bases; junction bases outside the gene matches: 12. The CDR3 is 18 amino acids. Germline values: CDR1 MGHRA, CDR2 YSYEKL. CDR3 nucleotide sequence: TGCGCCAGCAGCCCAGGGACTAGCGGGACAGTCGTCGGAGATACGCAGTATTTT. Amino acid sequence: CASSPGTSGTVVGDTQYF.

This chain links TRBV2 with TRBJ2-1, with D tentatively TRBD2 (5 bases). The germline V gene encodes CDR1 SNHLY and CDR2 FYNNEI. The CDR3 contains 16 residues. Trimming took off 3 bases at V and 4 bases at J, with 16 bases between the two ends. The chain's CDR3 is CASSDRRGGLYNEQFF. The CDR3 coding sequence is TGTGCCAGCAGTGACCGTCGCGGCGGGCTTTACAATGAGCAGTTCTTC. Combining the CDR3 with reference TRBV2 and TRBJ2-1 gives the whole variable domain EPEVTQTPSHQVTQMGQEVILRCVPISNHLYFYWYRQILGQKVEFLVSFYNNEISEKSEIFDDQFSVERPDGSNFTLKIRSTKLEDSAMYFCASSDRRGGLYNEQFFGPGTRLTVL.

In its sample, this clone was seen a few times. V is TRBV9 and J is TRBJ2-3; 7 bases map to TRBD2. V shed 0 bases and J 5 bases; nucleotides not matched to a gene: 12. The CDR3 runs 17 residues. In germline, CDR1 is SGDLS, CDR2 YYNGEE. CDR3 coding DNA: TGTGCCAGCAGCGTAGCTACAAGTCGCGGGAGAGGAGATACGCAGTATTTT. Encoded protein: CASSVATSRGRGDTQYF.

This sequence joins TRBV11-2 and TRBJ1-2; D unclear. The CDR3 length is 14 residues. Trimming pared 7 bases from V and 8 bases from J, leaving 20 bases between. The germline gives CDR1 SGHAT, CDR2 FQNNGV. The CDR3 nucleotides are TGTGCCAGCATGCCCCTGAAAGATGCTATGGGCTACACCTTC. Translating it yields CASMPLKDAMGYTF.

The CDR3: CASSRSVMDSASIYGYTF. The CDR3 DNA is TGCGCCAGCAGCCGATCAGTAATGGACAGCGCCTCAATCTATGGCTACACCTTC. The chain combines TRBV4-1 with TRBJ1-2; tentatively, D is TRBD1 (6 bases). This CDR3 region has 18 residues. CDR1 MGHRA and CDR2 YSYEKL come from the germline V gene. Trimming left V 4 bases short and J 4 bases short, with 25 bases between.

CDR3 nucleotide sequence: TGCGCCAGCAGCGTACCAGGGGGCCAAGAGACCCAGTACTTC. It specifies CASSVPGGQETQYF. This chain joins TRBV5-1 and TRBJ2-5; 7 nucleotides agree with TRBD1. The CDR3 runs to 14 residues. After removal of 4 bases from V and 1 base from J, the junction contained 4 bases not matched to a gene. Germline values: CDR1 SGHRS, CDR2 YFSETQ.

This clone occurred once. J is TRBJ2-5 and V is TRBV11-2, with 14 bases fitting TRBD2. Germline CDR1 reads SGHAT; CDR2 reads FQNNGV. The CDR3 spans 17 residues. V lost 5 bases and J lost 2; bases outside the gene matches: 7. CDR3 DNA: TGTGCCAGCAGCCTGGGACTAGCGGGAGAAGGGCAAGAGACCCAGTACTTC. Amino acid sequence: CASSLGLAGEGQETQYF.

This clone has a handful of counts. J is TRBJ1-4 and V is TRBV2, with 9 nucleotides matching TRBD1. Germline V gene data show CDR1 as SNHLY and CDR2 as FYNNEI. The CDR3 runs to 14 residues. Trimming took 5 bases from V and 8 from J; bases not matched to a gene: 6. The chain's CDR3 is CASSLDRGREKLFF. DNA of the CDR3: TGTGCCAGCAGTCTCGACAGGGGGAGAGAAAAACTGTTTTTT.

V and J are TRBV15 and TRBJ2-7; 8 nucleotides line up with TRBD1. The CDR3 extends over 14 amino acids. CDR1 is LNHNV, CDR2 YYDKDF, per germline (reference sequence). After removal of 4 bases from V and 2 bases from J, the junction contained 4 bases not matched to a gene. CDR3 sequence: CATSIRQGPYEQYF. In nucleotides, the CDR3 is TGTGCCACCAGCATAAGACAGGGGCCCTACGAGCAGTACTTC.

This clone was counted a single time. The rearrangement uses TRBV15 and TRBJ2-7, with 9 bases fitting TRBD1. Germline V lookup: CDR1 LNHNV, CDR2 YYDKDF (reference sequence). Losses at the gene ends were 5 bases for V and 5 bases for J; bases not matched to a gene: 7. The CDR3 extends over 14 amino acids. The CDR3 coding sequence is TGTGCCACCAGCTTGGACAGGGGAGTAGACGAGCAGTACTTC. Translated, it gives CATSLDRGVDEQYF.

This clone was counted only a few times. This sequence joins TRBV4-1 and TRBJ1-2; 9 bases are shared with TRBD1. The CDR3 runs to 14 residues. The junction had 7 bases not matched to a gene; V was cut back by 3 bases and J by 8 bases. Germline V gene sequence: CDR1 MGHRA, CDR2 YSYEKL. The DNA for the CDR3 is TGCGCCAGCAGCCATCTCACAGGGGGCAAAGGCTACACCTTC. It yields the protein CASSHLTGGKGYTF.

The chain couples TRBV5-1 to TRBJ2-1; D ambiguous. This CDR3 spans 15 amino acids. Germline-derived CDR1 and CDR2 are SGHRS and YFSETQ. V lost 0 bases to trimming and J lost 0 bases, with 7 bases between them. Here the CDR3 DNA reads TGCGCCAGCAGCTTGGTTTCTAGCTCCTACAATGAGCAGTTCTTC. It is translated as CASSLVSSSYNEQFF.

The chain links TRBV29-1 to TRBJ1-5; possibly TRBD1 for D (5 bases). The CDR3 length is 13 residues. V was clipped by 5 bases and J by 4 bases, with 12 bases between them. The germline V gene has CDR1 SQVTM and CDR2 ANQGSEA. CDR3 nucleotides: TGCAGCGTTTTGGAGGGGACGAATCAGCCCCAGCATTTT. Encoded protein: CSVLEGTNQPQHF.

V and J are TRBV19 and TRBJ2-1; TRBD2 aligns across 13 bases. V lost 5 bases to trimming and J lost 8 bases; unmatched junction nucleotides: 6. Germline V gene data show CDR1 as LNHDA and CDR2 as SQIVND (reference sequence). The CDR3 totals 15 residues. Here the CDR3 reads CASSWGTSGTDEQFF. The CDR3 region has the DNA TGTGCCAGTAGTTGGGGGACTAGCGGGACGGATGAGCAGTTCTTC.

This sequence joins TRBV2 and TRBJ2-1, with D possibly matching TRBD2 (5 bases). Germline V lookup: CDR1 SNHLY, CDR2 FYNNEI. V lost 2 bases and J lost 0, with 11 bases in between. The CDR3 length is 16 residues. CDR3 amino acids: CASSESPGISYNEQFF. In DNA, the CDR3 is TGTGCCAGCAGTGAAAGTCCCGGGATCTCCTACAATGAGCAGTTCTTC.

CDR3 amino acids: CASSQGGSSYNEQFF. The CDR3 coding sequence is TGTGCCAGCAGCCAGGGAGGGAGCTCCTACAATGAGCAGTTCTTC. This chain uses TRBV4-2 with TRBJ2-1; TRBD2 matches 7 bases. The CDR3 runs 15 residues. J lost 0 bases, V lost 3 bases, and 2 bases had no gene match. CDR1 is LGHNA, CDR2 YNFKEQ, per germline.

This chain links TRBV27 with TRBJ2-3; possible D gene TRBD2, 5 bases. Trimming shortened V by 0 bases and J by 1 base, and 20 bases separated the two germline ends. The CDR3 contains 19 residues. The germline V gene has CDR1 MNHEY and CDR2 SMNVEV (reference sequence). The CDR3: CASSLSPLDYRRGTDTQYF. The CDR3 DNA sequence: TGTGCCAGCAGTTTATCCCCTCTCGACTACCGGAGAGGCACAGATACGCAGTATTTT.

The chain combines TRBV14 with TRBJ2-3; 7 nucleotides match TRBD2. Trimming cost V 3 bases and J 4 bases; bases outside gene matches: 7. Germline CDR1 is SGHDN and CDR2 is FVKESK. The CDR3 extends over 15 amino acids. The DNA of the CDR3 is TGTGCCAGCAGCCATGGGACTACTTCTGCAGATACGCAGTATTTT. This codes for CASSHGTTSADTQYF.

A few counts support this clone. J is TRBJ1-6 and V is TRBV7-3; a possible D gene is TRBD1 (5 bases). Trimming cost V 4 bases and J 6 bases, with 13 bases left between them. Germline CDR1 is SGHTA and CDR2 is FQGTGA. The CDR3 length is 15 residues. The CDR3 DNA is TGTGCCAGCAGCTCCACAGGACGAGCTAATTCACCCCTCCACTTT. Amino acid sequence: CASSSTGRANSPLHF.

The chain has TRBV9 and TRBJ2-7; D might be TRBD1 (5 bases). This CDR3 has 14 amino acids. V gave up 0 bases and J gave up 5 bases, with 12 bases separating them. Germline assignment: CDR1 SGDLS and CDR2 YYNGEE. CDR3 DNA sequence: TGTGCCAGCAGCGTAGCAGGGTATCGGGACGAGCAGTACTTC. Translating gives CASSVAGYRDEQYF.

This rearrangement joins TRBV7-2 to TRBJ2-7, with TRBD1 matching 9 bases. Germline V gene sequence: CDR1 SGHTA, CDR2 FQGNSA. The CDR3 sequence is 15 residues long. V shed 5 bases and J 3 bases; nucleotides not matched to a gene: 8. CDR3 in amino acids: CASSTRPGQGYEQYF. DNA for the CDR3: TGTGCCAGCAGCACCCGCCCGGGACAGGGCTACGAGCAGTACTTC.

The chain has TRBV6-4 and TRBJ1-2; 7 bases are shared with TRBD1. The CDR3 runs to 15 residues. The germline V gene has CDR1 MRHNA and CDR2 SNTAGT. The junction had 11 bases not matched to a gene; V was cut back by 2 bases and J by 8 bases. For the CDR3, the DNA is TGTGCCAGCAGTGACACCGACAGGGCAGGAGGCGGCTACACCTTC. This sequence encodes CASSDTDRAGGGYTF.

The chain links TRBV9 to TRBJ2-2; 11 nucleotides align to TRBD1. Germline assignment: CDR1 SGDLS and CDR2 YYNGEE. Losses at the gene ends were 4 bases for V and 2 bases for J; bases not matched to a gene: 4. This CDR3 contains 16 residues. CDR3 sequence reads: CASSPGTGGNTGELFF. The CDR3 nucleotides read TGTGCCAGCAGCCCAGGGACAGGGGGTAACACCGGGGAGCTGTTTTTT.

The V gene is TRBV28, the J gene TRBJ1-5; D is perhaps TRBD1 (5 bases). CDR1 MDHEN and CDR2 SYDVKM come from the germline V gene. Trimming removed 10 bases from V and 0 bases from J, with 13 bases in between. The CDR3 extends over 14 amino acids. Here the CDR3 reads CATLGGVSNQPQHF. As DNA, the CDR3 is TGTGCCACCTTGGGAGGGGTTAGCAATCAGCCCCAGCATTTT.